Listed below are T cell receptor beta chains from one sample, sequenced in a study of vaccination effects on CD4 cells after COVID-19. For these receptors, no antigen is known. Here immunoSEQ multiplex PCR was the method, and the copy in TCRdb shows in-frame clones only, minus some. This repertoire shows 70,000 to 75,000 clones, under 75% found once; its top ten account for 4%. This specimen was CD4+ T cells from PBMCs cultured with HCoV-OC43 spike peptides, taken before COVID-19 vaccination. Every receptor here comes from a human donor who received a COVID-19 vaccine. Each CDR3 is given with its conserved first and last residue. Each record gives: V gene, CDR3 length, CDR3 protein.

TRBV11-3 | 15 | CASSSKNRENQPQHF
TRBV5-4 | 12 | CASSRQTDTQYF
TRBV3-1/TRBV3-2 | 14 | CASSQGAGGETQYF
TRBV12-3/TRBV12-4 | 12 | CASSEGYNEQFF
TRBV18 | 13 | CASSSRGQETQYF
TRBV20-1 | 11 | CRGRDGYGYTF
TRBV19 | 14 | CASSMGQGTKTQYF
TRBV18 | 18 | CASSPRRQGETGNTEAFF
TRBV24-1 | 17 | CATSDPGGSPITGELFF
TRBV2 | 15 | CASSLDRARAGELFF
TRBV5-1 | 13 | CASSLDGQYGYTF
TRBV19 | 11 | CASSRTAEAFF
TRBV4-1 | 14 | CASSQATSNEKLFF
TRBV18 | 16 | CASSPNRPGATGELFF
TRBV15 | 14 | CATSSLQAGNTIYF
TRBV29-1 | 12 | CSAHGTGYGYTF